The entry below describes one TCR beta chain. Antigen unknown. A junction end diverges from the germline sequence, so it may reflect a read error. The data derive from a study of T cell repertoires in cytomegalovirus infection. Study overall: Both CMV infection and a matching HLA type were indicated by public TCR beta signatures.

Study results and limitations: Summed public TCR beta family frequency identified CMV carriers bearing the relevant HLA. Dominating the ex vivo response were TCR beta clonotypes that were CMV-specific and HLA-C-restricted.

MiXCR, run by TCRdb on the reads, gives a single entry per CDR3 protein. The sample carries around 550,000 distinct CDR3 sequences, about 25% recorded once. Input material: PBMCs. This sequence originates from a human donor in good health (CMV status not recorded). Some clones in this sample may be carry-over from other donors' samples.

CDR3 protein: CASSLRRLPGELVF. Here the CDR3 DNA reads TGTGCCAGCAGTTTAAGGAGACTCCCCGGGGAGCTGGTTTTT. J is TRBJ2-2 and V is TRBV28; a possible D gene is TRBD2 (5 bases). Germline V gene data show CDR1 as MDHEN and CDR2 as SYDVKM. This CDR3 contains 14 residues.